This record concerns one T cell receptor beta chain sequence. Its antigen is undetermined. V shed 2 bases, J shed 2 bases, and the junction held 3 bases outside the gene matches. CDR1 KGHSH and CDR2 LQKENI come from the germline V gene. The CDR3 is 16 amino acids. This record comes from a study of shared clonotypes between healthy human individuals. Whole-study findings and limits: Sample collection involved blood only; tissue repertoires are likely different.

This table comes from immunoSEQ multiplex PCR, and its TCRdb copy is limited to in-frame clones, with some not included. The sample contains around 530,000 clones, around 76% of which appear only once. The TCR was taken from a woman in her thirties or forties in good health. Some clones in this sample may be carry-over from other donors' samples. The rearrangement joins TRBV18 to TRBJ2-5; 12 positions agree with TRBD2. Sequencing was carried out using PBMCs. CDR3 loop: CASSPGTSGLQETQYF. CDR3 coding DNA: TGTGCCAGCTCACCAGGGACTAGCGGGCTGCAAGAGACCCAGTACTTC.